Sequencing of this T cell receptor beta chain was carried out in a study of T cell changes during pregnancy in multiple sclerosis. The CDR3 spans 15 residues. V trimming: 4 bases; J trimming: 3 bases; junction bases outside the gene matches: 6. Germline V gives CDR1 SGHNT, CDR2 YYREEE (reference sequence). Generated by immunoSEQ multiplex PCR, the TCRdb table keeps only in-frame clones and is missing some. Found here are roughly 80,000 clones, about 91% of them singletons; the top ten hold approximately 1.5%. The chain has TRBV5-4 and TRBJ2-3, with 9 bases lining up with TRBD2. Material: peripheral blood, obtained before pregnancy. The origin of this receptor is a female donor with multiple sclerosis, enrolled in a pregnancy study. DNA for the CDR3: TGTGCCAGCAGCGCGACTAGCGGAAAAACAGATACGCAGTATTTT. Its protein is CASSATSGKTDTQYF.